The next 10 T cell receptor beta chains were all read from a single sample in a study of blood T cell repertoires in COVID-19. Sequencing was performed with immunoSEQ multiplex PCR; in TCRdb, only in-frame clones are kept and a portion is missing. The data show under 150,000 clones, with 85% to 90% seen just once and about 4.8% held by the top ten. Sequenced material: peripheral blood. These receptor sequences come from a woman in her forties or fifties with acute or convalescent COVID-19.

The rearrangement joins TRBV2 to TRBJ1-2, with D possibly TRBD1 on 5 matching bases. The CDR3 has 15 amino acids. The V end lost 4 bases, the J end lost 2 bases, and 14 bases lay between the germline ends. Germline CDR1 SNHLY, CDR2 FYNNEI. The CDR3 DNA reads as TGTGCCAGCAGTGGGGGCGGCGTGGAGAACTATGGCTACACCTTC. Its protein product is CASSGGGVENYGYTF.

This chain connects TRBV6-6 to TRBJ2-1; the D is unclear. Trimming shortened V by 2 bases and J by 8 bases, and 13 bases separated the two germline ends. Per germline, CDR1 MNHNY and CDR2 SVGAGI (reference sequence). The CDR3 contains 14 residues. Here the CDR3 DNA reads TGTGCCAGCAGTTACCCATTTAGCCGGGATGAGCAGTTCTTC. Translation gives CASSYPFSRDEQFF.

This sequence joins TRBV7-9 and TRBJ1-2; D is undetermined. The V end was cut by 5 bases, the J end by 7 bases, with 14 bases between. There are 13 residues in the CDR3. In germline, CDR1 is SEHNR, CDR2 FQNEAQ (reference sequence). This CDR3 reads CASSLKVGGGYTF. DNA for the CDR3: TGTGCCAGCAGCCTAAAAGTCGGAGGTGGCTACACCTTC.

This clone was seen a single time. The chain is built from TRBV5-1 and TRBJ1-1; 7 bases match TRBD1. Germline loops: CDR1 SGHRS, CDR2 YFSETQ. V lost 3 bases and J lost 8; bases outside the gene matches: 1. The CDR3 is 11 amino acids. The CDR3 region is CASSSGQEAFF. CDR3 nucleotide sequence: TGCGCCAGCAGCTCGGGACAGGAAGCTTTCTTT.

The rearrangement links TRBV7-2 to TRBJ2-7, with a tentative D call TRBD2 (6 bases). The CDR3 consists of 16 residues. The ends were cut back, 2 bases at V and 4 bases at J, with 18 bases in the middle. Germline loops: CDR1 SGHTA, CDR2 FQGNSA. The chain's CDR3 is CASSLSRVVGSYEQYF. The DNA of the CDR3 is TGTGCCAGCAGCTTATCCCGAGTCGTCGGGAGTTACGAGCAGTACTTC.

J is TRBJ1-6 and V is TRBV5-4, with 8 bases that match TRBD1. CDR1 and CDR2 from the germline V gene are SGHNT and YYREEE (reference sequence). With 5 bases clipped from V and 5 bases from J, the junction kept 3 bases outside the gene matches. This CDR3 is built from 14 residues. Here the CDR3 reads CASRRTGNNSPLHF. Here the CDR3 DNA reads TGTGCCAGCAGACGGACAGGGAATAATTCACCCCTCCACTTT.

The V call is TRBV5-1, the J call TRBJ1-5, with D possibly being TRBD1 (6 bases). The CDR3 consists of 15 residues. V lost 3 bases, J lost 4 bases, and 14 bases lay in between. Germline V gene lookup returns CDR1 SGHRS and CDR2 YFSETQ. CDR3 DNA: TGCGCCAGCAGCTCTGGCACAGGGCAAAATCAGCCCCAGCATTTT. Protein sequence: CASSSGTGQNQPQHF.

Written as DNA, the CDR3 is TGTGCCAGCCAACAGGGGATAAGCAATCAGCCCCAGCATTTT. It codes for CASQQGISNQPQHF. V usage is TRBV19 and J usage is TRBJ1-5, with TRBD1 matching over 7 bases. V lost 9 bases and J lost 1; bases outside the gene matches: 6. Germline V CDR1 and CDR2: LNHDA, SQIVND (reference sequence). This CDR3 contains 14 residues. The whole variable domain, remainder taken from reference TRBV19 and TRBJ1-5, is DGGITQSPKYLFRKEGQNVTLSCEQNLNHDAMYWYRQDPGQGLRLIYYSQIVNDFQKGDIAEGYSVSREKKESFPLTVTSAQKNPTAFYLCASQQGISNQPQHFGDGTRLSIL.

Regarding this clone: The junction shows a germline mismatch at one end, possibly a read error. This chain joins TRBV7-7 and TRBJ2-2, with D possibly TRBD1 on 7 matching bases. From germline, CDR1 is SSHAT and CDR2 FNYEAQ (reference sequence). CDR3 length: 16 amino acids. The CDR3 sequence: CASSSTGQEGTGELFF. CDR3 DNA: TGTGCTAGCAGCTCCACTGGACAGGAGGGCACCGGGGAGCTGTTTTTT.

The chain employs TRBV7-6 and TRBJ1-4; D gene uncertain. The V end was cut by 1 base, the J end by 4 bases, with 13 bases between. This CDR3 spans 16 amino acids. Germline V gene lookup returns CDR1 SGHVS and CDR2 FNYEAQ. DNA for the CDR3: TGTGCCAGCAGCTTAGGCCGAGGCCTAGATAATGAAAAACTGTTTTTT. Protein: CASSLGRGLDNEKLFF.